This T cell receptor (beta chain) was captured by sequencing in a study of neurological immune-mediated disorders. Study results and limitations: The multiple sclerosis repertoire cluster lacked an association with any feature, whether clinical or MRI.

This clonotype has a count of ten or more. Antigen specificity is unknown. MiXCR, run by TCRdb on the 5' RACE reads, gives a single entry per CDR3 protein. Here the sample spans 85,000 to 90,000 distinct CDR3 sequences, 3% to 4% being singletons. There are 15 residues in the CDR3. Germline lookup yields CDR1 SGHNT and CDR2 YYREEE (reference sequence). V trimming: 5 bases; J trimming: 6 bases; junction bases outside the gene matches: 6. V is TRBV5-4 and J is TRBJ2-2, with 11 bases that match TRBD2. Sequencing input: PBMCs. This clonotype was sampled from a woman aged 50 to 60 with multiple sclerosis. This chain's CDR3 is CASSFRLAGSGELFF. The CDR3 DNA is TGTGCCAGCAGTTTCCGACTAGCGGGGTCCGGGGAGCTGTTTTTT.